Following are 26 T cell receptor beta chains from one sample sequenced in a study of blood T cell repertoires in COVID-19. Clones were sequenced by immunoSEQ multiplex PCR, and TCRdb holds only the in-frame ones, with some missing. Of a few hundred thousand clones listed, about 86% are singletons. The sample was peripheral blood. All receptors come from a man aged 60-69 years who had recovered from COVID-19.

In this sample, this clone turned up once. The genes are TRBV6-6 and TRBJ1-2; 8 bases agree with TRBD1. This CDR3 comprises 14 residues. V gave up 7 bases and J gave up 4 bases; unmatched junction bases: 8. The V gene's germline CDR1 is MNHNY and CDR2 SVGAGI (reference sequence). CDR3 bases: TGTGCCAGCACCCCGGACAGGGCAAGCTATGGCTACACCTTC. As protein: CASTPDRASYGYTF.

This clone was seen only a few times. The chain couples TRBV5-1 to TRBJ2-2, with 9 bases lining up with TRBD1. This CDR3 is 17 amino acids long. Germline CDR1 SGHRS, CDR2 YFSETQ. J lost 2 bases, V lost 4 bases, and 9 bases had no gene match. This CDR3 is CASSPLDRGANTGELFF. The CDR3 nucleotides are TGCGCCAGCAGCCCCCTGGACAGGGGTGCCAACACCGGGGAGCTGTTTTTT.

This chain links TRBV28 with TRBJ2-2, with 7 bases identical to TRBD1. Germline V CDR1 and CDR2: MDHEN, SYDVKM. The ends lost 1 base at V and 0 bases at J; junction bases unmatched: 5. The CDR3 loop spans 17 amino acids. CDR3 in amino acids: CASSLSSGTANTGELFF. The CDR3 DNA follows: TGTGCCAGCAGTTTATCATCCGGGACAGCGAACACCGGGGAGCTGTTTTTT.

The genes are TRBV18 and TRBJ1-1; possible D gene TRBD1, 5 bases. Germline loops: CDR1 KGHSH, CDR2 LQKENI. V lost 4 bases, J lost 5 bases, and 11 bases lay in between. CDR3 length: 13 residues. As DNA, the CDR3 is TGTGCCAGCTCACAAGGGGAAAAGACTGAAGCTTTCTTT. It specifies CASSQGEKTEAFF.

The chain recombines TRBV18 with TRBJ2-2; D gene unclear. CDR1 KGHSH and CDR2 LQKENI come from the germline V gene. The length of the CDR3 is 14 residues. The ends were cut back, 6 bases at V and 0 bases at J, with 8 bases in the middle. In DNA, the CDR3 is TGTGCCAGCTCGCCAAGCTCGAACACCGGGGAGCTGTTTTTT. Translated: CASSPSSNTGELFF.

This clone was seen just once. This sequence joins TRBV19 and TRBJ2-1, with D tentatively TRBD1 (5 bases). Looked up from germline, CDR1 is LNHDA and CDR2 is SQIVND (reference sequence). V lost 6 bases and J lost 3, with 9 bases in between. This CDR3 spans 13 amino acids. CDR3: CASRGVIYNEQFF. The CDR3 bases are TGTGCCAGTAGAGGGGTAATCTACAATGAGCAGTTCTTC.

The chain couples TRBV7-9 to TRBJ1-2, with TRBD1 as a possible D gene (6 bases). Germline assignment: CDR1 SEHNR and CDR2 FQNEAQ (reference sequence). This CDR3 is built from 17 residues. Trimming left V 1 base short and J 5 bases short, with 20 bases between. The CDR3 coding sequence is TGTGCCAGCAGCTTAGGCGGCCTTGGGACAACCTTGTATGGCTACACCTTC. Its protein product is CASSLGGLGTTLYGYTF.

This chain links TRBV11-3 with TRBJ2-7, with TRBD2 matching over 8 bases. The J segment lost 5 bases and the V segment lost 6 bases, leaving 6 bases of the junction unmatched. The CDR3 loop spans 13 amino acids. Germline lookup yields CDR1 SGHNT and CDR2 YENEEA. CDR3 loop: CASSFSGKDEQYF. The DNA of the CDR3 is TGTGCCAGCAGTTTTAGCGGGAAGGACGAGCAGTACTTC.

The J gene is TRBJ2-1, the V gene TRBV6-2 or TRBV6-3, with D hard to call. This CDR3 is built from 12 residues. Looked up from germline, CDR1 is MNHEY and CDR2 is SVGEGT. V lost 5 bases to trimming and J lost 6 bases, with 8 bases between them. CDR3 DNA: TGTGCCAGCAGTCTCCTACCCAATGAGCAGTTCTTC. Its translation: CASSLLPNEQFF.

CDR3 bases: TGCGCCAGCAAGGAGGTCACAGGGACCTACGAGCAGTACTTC. It specifies CASKEVTGTYEQYF. V and J are TRBV5-1 and TRBJ2-7; a weak D match, TRBD1 (6 bases). Trimming took 6 bases from V and 2 from J, leaving 15 bases between them. CDR1 is SGHRS and CDR2 is YFSETQ in the germline V gene. CDR3 length: 14 amino acids. The entire variable domain, with the rest obtained from reference TRBV5-1 and TRBJ2-7, is as follows: KAGVTQTPRYLIKTRGQQVTLSCSPISGHRSVSWYQQTPGQGLQFLFEYFSETQRNKGNFPGRFSGRQFSNSRSEMNVSTLELGDSALYLCASKEVTGTYEQYFGPGTRLTVT.

The gene calls are TRBV30 and TRBJ2-1; TRBD1 might be the D (6 bases). Germline CDR1 and CDR2: GTSNPN and SVGIG (reference sequence). Trimming pared 3 bases from V and 7 bases from J, leaving 16 bases between. The CDR3 spans 14 residues. The CDR3 loop reads CAWRAQGLGNEQFF. CDR3 bases: TGTGCCTGGAGGGCACAGGGTTTGGGGAATGAGCAGTTCTTC.

The chain employs TRBV24-1 and TRBJ2-5; 10 bases fit TRBD1. CDR1 is KGHDR and CDR2 is SFDVKD in the germline V gene. CDR3 length: 15 amino acids. V was clipped by 6 bases and J by 3 bases; unmatched bases: 6. CDR3 loop: CATSQTGTGEETQYF. The DNA of the CDR3 is TGTGCCACCAGTCAGACCGGGACAGGGGAAGAGACCCAGTACTTC.

V is TRBV5-3 and J is TRBJ1-5, with 10 bases identical to TRBD1. TRBV5-3 carries the ORF label, with uncertain function. This CDR3 region has 18 residues. V trimming: 4 bases; J trimming: 1 base; junction bases outside the gene matches: 11. The CDR3 sequence: CARSTGTGVLGSNQPQHF. In DNA form, the CDR3 reads TGTGCCAGAAGCACCGGGACAGGGGTTCTAGGGAGCAATCAGCCCCAGCATTTT.

The chain couples TRBV2 to TRBJ2-5, with 7 positions matching TRBD1. Germline V gene data show CDR1 as SNHLY and CDR2 as FYNNEI. The CDR3 extends over 14 amino acids. J gave up 5 bases and V 2 bases, and 5 bases lay outside the gene matches. The CDR3 protein is CASSERGGGETQYF. The CDR3 DNA reads as TGTGCCAGCAGTGAAAGAGGGGGCGGTGAGACCCAGTACTTC.

The chain employs TRBV7-2 and TRBJ2-1; TRBD2 matches at 10 bases. Losses at the gene ends were 5 bases for V and 7 bases for J; bases not matched to a gene: 8. Germline V CDR1 and CDR2: SGHTA, FQGNSA. The CDR3 extends over 15 amino acids. Here the CDR3 reads CASSLRAGGPNEQFF. The DNA of the CDR3 is TGTGCCAGCAGCCTTCGAGCGGGGGGGCCAAATGAGCAGTTCTTC.

The chain joins TRBV2 to TRBJ2-3, with 11 bases matching TRBD2. The V and J ends lost 6 bases and 1 base, in that order; junction bases with no gene match: 6. This CDR3 has 16 residues. In germline, CDR1 is SNHLY, CDR2 FYNNEI. CDR3 sequence: CASSFGTSGRTDTQYF. In DNA, the CDR3 is TGTGCCAGCAGCTTCGGGACTAGCGGTCGCACAGATACGCAGTATTTT.

CDR3 nucleotides: TGTGCCAGCAGTACCGACAGGGCTTTGCCCCAGCATTTT. It codes for CASSTDRALPQHF. The chain carries TRBV12-3 or TRBV12-4 and TRBJ1-5; 7 nucleotides align to TRBD1. V lost 5 bases to trimming and J lost 9 bases; unmatched junction nucleotides: 7. This CDR3 is built from 13 residues.

The chain has TRBV2 and TRBJ2-5, with D possibly matching TRBD1 (6 bases). V was clipped by 11 bases and J by 2 bases, with 15 bases between them. The CDR3 contains 13 residues. Germline CDR1 and CDR2: SNHLY and FYNNEI. CDR3 DNA: TGTGCCTCCCTGGACAGCCCTCAAGAGACCCAGTACTTC. Its protein is CASLDSPQETQYF.

Written as DNA, the CDR3 is TGTGCCAGCAGCCAAGGAGGGGGGAGCGGGAGAAGGCCGAACACCGGGGAGCTGTTTTTT. This translates into CASSQGGGSGRRPNTGELFF. This chain connects TRBV4-2 to TRBJ2-2, with TRBD2 identical over 8 bases. This CDR3 region has 20 residues. Germline V lookup: CDR1 LGHNA, CDR2 YNFKEQ. Trimming cost V 1 base and J 0 bases; bases outside gene matches: 13.

The chain joins TRBV6-6 to TRBJ1-3; D is undetermined. CDR1 MNHNY and CDR2 SVGAGI come from the germline V gene (reference sequence). V was shortened by 2 bases and J by 3 bases, with 8 bases between the two germline ends. CDR3 size: 14 residues. The CDR3 loop reads CASSYPGIGNTIYF. Written as DNA, the CDR3 is TGTGCCAGCAGTTACCCAGGCATTGGAAACACCATATATTTT.

This clone was seen a single time. The chain combines TRBV19 with TRBJ2-3; D might be TRBD1 (5 bases). This CDR3 has 14 residues. The germline V gene has CDR1 LNHDA and CDR2 SQIVND (reference sequence). The ends were cut back, 7 bases at V and 1 base at J, with 12 bases in the middle. CDR3 nucleotides: TGTGCCAGTACCCCAGGGTTCGGCACAGATACGCAGTATTTT. It encodes CASTPGFGTDTQYF.

V and J are TRBV10-3 and TRBJ2-1; 7 positions agree with TRBD1. Losses at the gene ends were 8 bases for V and 0 bases for J; bases not matched to a gene: 10. The CDR3 covers 16 residues. Germline-derived CDR1 and CDR2 are ENHRY and SYGVKD. Here the CDR3 DNA reads TGTGCCATCGGCCCACAGGGGTCGAGCTCCTACAATGAGCAGTTCTTC. Translating gives CAIGPQGSSSYNEQFF.

This clone was seen a few times. This chain uses TRBV7-9 with TRBJ1-2; D ambiguous. CDR1 is SEHNR and CDR2 is FQNEAQ in the germline V gene (reference sequence). CDR3 size: 14 residues. V was clipped by 1 base and J by 0 bases, with 6 bases between them. The CDR3 reads CASSLGGANYGYTF. Written as DNA, the CDR3 is TGTGCCAGCAGCTTAGGCGGGGCTAACTATGGCTACACCTTC.

The V and J genes are TRBV30 and TRBJ2-1; TRBD1 matches 7 bases. CDR3 length: 12 residues. Per germline, CDR1 GTSNPN and CDR2 SVGIG (reference sequence). V lost 7 bases to trimming and J lost 6 bases; unmatched junction nucleotides: 6. CDR3 bases: TGTGCCTCTAAAGGGGGCCGCAATGAGCAGTTCTTC. It translates to CASKGGRNEQFF.

The V call is TRBV6-1, the J call TRBJ2-7, with D tentatively TRBD2 (5 bases). The CDR3 runs 14 residues. Germline V gene lookup returns CDR1 MNHNS and CDR2 SASEGT. Trimming took 1 base from V and 3 from J, leaving 10 bases between them. The CDR3 protein is CASSEVRGYYEQYF. The CDR3 nucleotides read TGTGCCAGCAGTGAAGTACGCGGGTACTACGAGCAGTACTTC.

This sequence joins TRBV7-9 and TRBJ2-4; 9 bases are a match to TRBD1. The junction had 8 bases not matched to a gene; V was cut back by 6 bases and J by 8 bases. The CDR3 runs 14 residues. The germline V gene encodes CDR1 SEHNR and CDR2 FQNEAQ (reference sequence). The CDR3 region is CASSPGQGKDIQYF. DNA for the CDR3: TGTGCCAGCAGTCCGGGACAGGGAAAGGACATTCAGTACTTC. The complete variable domain, with remaining parts taken from reference TRBV7-9 and TRBJ2-4, reads DTGVSQNPRHKITKRGQNVTFRCDPISEHNRLYWYRQTLGQGPEFLTYFQNEAQLEKSRLLSDRFSAERPKGSFSTLEIQRTEQGDSAMYLCASSPGQGKDIQYFGAGTRLSVL.